The next 30 T cell receptor beta chains were all read from a single sample in a study of CD8+ T cells in alopecia areata. Investigators isolated RNA and reverse transcribed it into cDNA to act as the sequencing template. The assay was immunoSEQ multiplex PCR, and TCRdb's table has in-frame clones only and misses some. Altogether about 200,000 clones are present, roughly two fifths being singletons, with the ten largest covering about 0.48%. Specified treatment: oral pan-JAK inhibitor, 5-10 mg twice daily. The material sequenced was CD4+ T cells sorted from blood, taken between weeks 30 and 35, from a patient treated with tofacitinib. The receptors derive from a human donor with alopecia areata.

The chain joins TRBV6-1 to TRBJ1-1; D ambiguous. Deletions cut 4 bases from V and 0 bases from J, with 6 bases between. The CDR3 has 13 residues. Germline V lookup: CDR1 MNHNS, CDR2 SASEGT. This CDR3 reads CASSAQLNTEAFF. In DNA, the CDR3 is TGTGCCAGCAGTGCCCAGCTGAACACTGAAGCTTTCTTT.

The rearrangement uses TRBV5-4 and TRBJ2-7, with TRBD1 matching over 9 bases. The CDR3 runs 16 residues. V shed 5 bases, J shed 4 bases, and the junction held 13 bases outside the gene matches. CDR1 and CDR2 (germline): SGHNT, YYREEE (reference sequence). This chain's CDR3 is CASSSGSGQGAYEQYF. CDR3 sequence (DNA): TGTGCCAGCAGTTCAGGATCGGGACAGGGTGCGTACGAGCAGTACTTC.

This clone was picked up many times. The rearrangement links TRBV14 to TRBJ1-1, with unresolved D. Trimming took 1 base from V and 9 from J, leaving 9 bases between them. There are 12 residues in the CDR3. Germline CDR1 is SGHDN and CDR2 is FVKESK. The CDR3 DNA is TGTGCCAGCAGCCAAGTGGTCAGCAAAGCTTTCTTT. Translating gives CASSQVVSKAFF.

In this sample, this clone turned up a few times. The chain is built from TRBV28 and TRBJ2-7; D possibly corresponds to TRBD1 (6 bases). Germline V gene lookup returns CDR1 MDHEN and CDR2 SYDVKM. This CDR3 has 14 residues. V lost 8 bases to trimming and J lost 4 bases, with 18 bases between them. CDR3 loop: CASGGEGSAYEQYF. The CDR3 DNA is TGTGCCAGCGGGGGCGAGGGTAGTGCTTACGAGCAGTACTTC.

This clone turned up a few times. The chain carries TRBV29-1 and TRBJ2-2; 8 bases line up with TRBD1. The V gene end was trimmed by 7 bases and the J gene end by 4 bases; junction bases not matched to a gene: 11. The CDR3 is made up of 15 amino acids. Germline V gene lookup returns CDR1 SQVTM and CDR2 ANQGSEA. Here the CDR3 DNA reads TGCAGCGGATCCCTCAGGGGGCGGATCACCGGGGAGCTGTTTTTT. Translated: CSGSLRGRITGELFF.

The V gene is TRBV7-9, the J gene TRBJ2-5, with D unclear. The V gene's germline CDR1 is SEHNR and CDR2 FQNEAQ (reference sequence). The CDR3 has 13 residues. The V end lost 2 bases, the J end lost 5 bases, and 9 bases lay between the germline ends. CDR3 region: CASSLRQGETQYF. Written as DNA, the CDR3 is TGTGCCAGCAGCTTAAGGCAAGGGGAGACCCAGTACTTC.

This clone was counted between two and nine times. V gene TRBV2 combines with J gene TRBJ1-1; the D is unclear. Trimming stripped 4 bases from V and 2 bases from J, with 8 bases between. The CDR3 length is 13 residues. CDR1 SNHLY and CDR2 FYNNEI come from the germline V gene. CDR3 residues: CASSVDSNTEAFF. The CDR3 nucleotides are TGTGCCAGCAGTGTCGATAGCAACACTGAAGCTTTCTTT.

V and J are TRBV1 and TRBJ2-6; TRBD2, the D gene given by the table, was not confirmed from the DNA. TRBV1 is a pseudogene locus. CDR3 length: 20 amino acids. Here the CDR3 reads CTSSQDLVARSPSGANVLTF. In DNA, the CDR3 is TGCACCAGCAGCCAAGATCTGGTAGCAAGATCGCCCTCTGGGGCCAACGTCCTGACTTTC.

On this clone: Within the sample, other DNA sequences also encode this same CDR3. The chain joins TRBV18 to TRBJ2-7; D perhaps matches TRBD2 (5 bases). CDR1 and CDR2 (germline): KGHSH, LQKENI. The CDR3 consists of 12 residues. Trimming shortened V by 3 bases and J by 3 bases, and 6 bases separated the two germline ends. CDR3 loop: CASSPGGYEQYF. DNA for the CDR3: TGTGCCAGCTCACCCGGAGGCTACGAGCAGTACTTC.

This clone has more than one count but fewer than ten. The chain links TRBV5-1 to TRBJ2-7, with D possibly called TRBD1 or TRBD2 (7 bases each). The CDR3 runs 15 residues. V lost 4 bases to trimming and J lost 2 bases, with 16 bases between them. Germline V lookup: CDR1 SGHRS, CDR2 YFSETQ. The CDR3 reads CASSPTRGRAYEQYF. The CDR3 coding sequence is TGCGCCAGCAGCCCGACCAGGGGGAGGGCCTACGAGCAGTACTTC.

This clone was seen only a few times. V usage is TRBV10-3 and J usage is TRBJ1-2, with a tentative D call TRBD1 (5 bases). CDR1 is ENHRY, CDR2 SYGVKD, per germline. This CDR3 spans 13 amino acids. The germline V and J ends were trimmed by 0 bases and 7 bases, with 9 bases remaining between them. The CDR3 region is CAISESAQGGYTF. CDR3 DNA: TGTGCCATCAGTGAGTCGGCCCAGGGTGGCTACACCTTC.

The chain combines TRBV2 with TRBJ1-1; 7 bases align to TRBD1. Germline-derived CDR1 and CDR2 are SNHLY and FYNNEI. V trimming: 3 bases; J trimming: 4 bases; junction bases outside the gene matches: 5. The CDR3 runs 14 residues. The CDR3 loop reads CASSDRQGSTEAFF. The CDR3, as DNA: TGTGCCAGCAGTGATAGACAGGGAAGCACTGAAGCTTTCTTT.

The V and J genes are TRBV5-1 and TRBJ2-3; D gene ambiguous. V shed 0 bases and J shed 5 bases, with 4 bases lying between them. The germline gives CDR1 SGHRS, CDR2 YFSETQ. The CDR3 covers 12 residues. The chain's CDR3 is CASSLDGDTQYF. CDR3 DNA sequence: TGCGCCAGCAGCTTGGACGGAGATACGCAGTATTTT.

The chain joins TRBV2 to TRBJ2-7; D may correspond to TRBD1 or TRBD2 (7 bases each). From germline, CDR1 is SNHLY and CDR2 FYNNEI. The CDR3 is made up of 15 amino acids. Trimming stripped 3 bases from V and 3 bases from J, with 15 bases between. CDR3 coding DNA: TGTGCCAGCAGTGAGGGGGGGACAGTCTACTACGAGCAGTACTTC. Its protein is CASSEGGTVYYEQYF.

This clone came up a few times. The CDR3, as DNA: TGCAGCGCTCTACGGGGCTCCTACAATGAGCAGTTCTTC. This translates into CSALRGSYNEQFF. The gene calls are TRBV29-1 and TRBJ2-1, with a tentative D call TRBD2 (5 bases). This CDR3 comprises 13 residues. V was shortened by 7 bases and J by 0 bases, with 10 bases between the two germline ends. Germline V gene lookup returns CDR1 SQVTM and CDR2 ANQGSEA.

V usage is TRBV9 and J usage is TRBJ1-2; perhaps TRBD1 as D (5 bases). CDR3 size: 13 residues. The V end was cut by 4 bases, the J end by 10 bases, with 17 bases between. Germline assignment: CDR1 SGDLS and CDR2 YYNGEE. The CDR3 protein is CASSPSSGGDYTF. CDR3 DNA sequence: TGTGCCAGCAGCCCGTCAAGCGGGGGGGACTACACCTTC.

The chain couples TRBV18 to TRBJ1-3, with 7 bases fitting TRBD1. CDR3 length: 17 amino acids. Trimming cost V 1 base and J 0 bases; bases outside gene matches: 6. The germline V gene encodes CDR1 KGHSH and CDR2 LQKENI. In DNA, the CDR3 is TGTGCCAGCTCACCACAACCGACAGGGAGCTCTGGAAACACCATATATTTT. Its translation is CASSPQPTGSSGNTIYF. Looking up the rest from reference TRBV18 and TRBJ1-3 gives the full variable domain: NAGVMQNPRHLVRRRGQEARLRCSPMKGHSHVYWYRQLPEEGLKFMVYLQKENIIDESGMPKERFSAEFPKEGPSILRIQQVVRGDSAAYFCASSPQPTGSSGNTIYFGEGSWLTVV.

The chain is built from TRBV2 and TRBJ2-3; 10 bases are shared with TRBD2. V dropped 1 base and J dropped 8; count of bases not matched to a gene: 6. CDR3 length equals 15 residues. Germline lookup yields CDR1 SNHLY and CDR2 FYNNEI. CDR3 protein: CASSEGLPSGSTQYF. The DNA for the CDR3 is TGTGCCAGCAGTGAAGGACTCCCTAGCGGGAGTACGCAGTATTTT.

The chain joins TRBV5-1 to TRBJ2-3; the match to TRBD1 covers 10 bases. The CDR3 has 16 residues. Trimming cost V 4 bases and J 1 base; bases outside gene matches: 6. Per the germline V gene, CDR1 is SGHRS and CDR2 is YFSETQ. The chain's CDR3 is CASSRRTGGGTDTQYF. In DNA, the CDR3 is TGCGCCAGCAGCCGGCGGACAGGGGGTGGCACAGATACGCAGTATTTT.

CDR3 bases: TGTGCCAGCAGTGATTCGGGACGGTCGAACACCGGGGAGCTGTTTTTT. As protein: CASSDSGRSNTGELFF. The chain combines TRBV25-1 with TRBJ2-2, with D perhaps being TRBD1 or TRBD2 (5 bases each). The CDR3 totals 16 residues. V was clipped by 3 bases and J by 0 bases, with 11 bases between them. Germline values: CDR1 MGHDK, CDR2 SYGVNS.

This clone came up once. The chain links TRBV6-5 to TRBJ2-1, with D maybe TRBD1 (5 bases). The V end lost 5 bases, the J end lost 4 bases, and 9 bases lay between the germline ends. This CDR3 is 13 amino acids long. Germline V gives CDR1 MNHEY, CDR2 SVGAGI. The CDR3 bases are TGTGCCAGCAGTACCCACAGGTACAATGAGCAGTTCTTC. Protein product: CASSTHRYNEQFF.

J is TRBJ1-6 and V is TRBV5-1; TRBD1 matches at 7 bases. The CDR3 runs 16 residues. Germline trimming cut 4 bases from V and 5 bases from J; bases unmatched to any gene: 9. The germline gives CDR1 SGHRS, CDR2 YFSETQ. The CDR3 nucleotides are TGCGCCAGCAGCATCAACAGGGGTTCCGATAATTCACCCCTCCACTTT. Its translation: CASSINRGSDNSPLHF.

This chain connects TRBV7-9 to TRBJ2-3, with D possibly TRBD1 on 6 matching bases. The V end was cut by 5 bases, the J end by 6 bases, with 12 bases between. The CDR3 has 13 amino acids. Germline V lookup: CDR1 SEHNR, CDR2 FQNEAQ (reference sequence). The CDR3: CASSPGQSDTQYF. The CDR3 DNA follows: TGTGCCAGCAGCCCCGGACAGTCGGATACGCAGTATTTT.

The J gene is TRBJ1-2, the V gene TRBV30; possibly TRBD1 for D (5 bases). Germline lookup yields CDR1 GTSNPN and CDR2 SVGIG (reference sequence). V dropped 3 bases and J dropped 4 bases, with 21 bases sitting between them. The CDR3 contains 16 residues. CDR3 loop: CAWSREGIGRFYGYTF. In DNA form, the CDR3 reads TGTGCCTGGAGCAGGGAGGGGATCGGACGGTTCTATGGCTACACCTTC. The full variable domain, its missing parts supplied by reference TRBV30 and TRBJ1-2, is SQTIHQWPATLVQPVGSPLSLECTVEGTSNPNLYWYRQAAGRGLQLLFYSVGIGQISSEVPQNLSASRPQDRQFILSSKKLLLSDSGFYLCAWSREGIGRFYGYTFGSGTRLTVV.

The CDR3 region is CAWSALDRGYEQYF. CDR3 DNA: TGTGCCTGGAGTGCCCTAGACAGGGGCTACGAGCAGTACTTC. The J gene is TRBJ2-7, the V gene TRBV30; TRBD1 aligns across 8 bases. Germline V gene sequence: CDR1 GTSNPN, CDR2 SVGIG (reference sequence). V lost 1 base to trimming and J lost 3 bases; unmatched junction nucleotides: 5. This CDR3 has 14 amino acids.

This clone was detected only once. The chain couples TRBV2 to TRBJ1-5; D not certain. V was cut by 3 bases and J by 2 bases, with 8 bases left in between. The CDR3 consists of 14 residues. Germline CDR1 SNHLY, CDR2 FYNNEI. In DNA, the CDR3 is TGTGCCAGCAGTGACAGGCAGGGCAATCAGCCCCAGCATTTT. Its protein is CASSDRQGNQPQHF.

Only a few counts were recorded for this clone. V is TRBV29-1 and J is TRBJ2-7; tentatively, D is TRBD1 (6 bases). From germline, CDR1 is SQVTM and CDR2 ANQGSEA. The length of the CDR3 is 12 residues. Trimming shortened V by 1 base and J by 4 bases, and 8 bases separated the two germline ends. Here the CDR3 DNA reads TGCAGCGTTGAAGCCCAGGGGTACGAGCAGTACTTC. Translation gives CSVEAQGYEQYF.

This clone appeared a few times. The chain uses TRBV21-1 and TRBJ2-3. TRBV21-1 is described as a pseudogene. The CDR3 loop spans 17 amino acids. CDR3 coding DNA: TGTGCCAGCAGCAACAGTCAGAAGGGAAAAAGCACAGATACGCAGTATTTT. This translates into CASSNSQKGKSTDTQYF.

This rearrangement joins TRBV5-1 to TRBJ1-1; maybe TRBD1 (6 bases). CDR1 and CDR2 (germline): SGHRS, YFSETQ. The V and J ends lost 4 bases and 1 base respectively, with 11 bases between them. The CDR3 length is 14 residues. Here the CDR3 DNA reads TGCGCCAGCAGCGCAGGAGGGGGGAACACTGAAGCTTTCTTT. Translated: CASSAGGGNTEAFF.

This clone was counted a few times. The chain carries TRBV29-1 and TRBJ1-2; TRBD1 matches 11 bases. CDR3 length: 14 residues. Germline CDR1 is SQVTM and CDR2 is ANQGSEA. Losses at the gene ends were 0 bases for V and 4 bases for J; bases not matched to a gene: 1. The CDR3 nucleotides are TGCAGCGTTGAAGAAGGGACAGGGGGCTATGGCTACACCTTC. Its protein is CSVEEGTGGYGYTF.